Included here is one T cell receptor beta chain sequence, with context. Its antigen is undetermined. These data are taken from a study of regulatory T cells in long-lasting Graves disease. Study-wide results and limits: Repertoires from persistent disease leaned toward TRBV28, TRBJ1-2 and TRBJ2-5.

The CDR3 runs 15 residues. Between the trimmed V and J ends, which lost 6 bases and 0 bases, there was a span of 12 bases. Looked up from germline, CDR1 is MNHEY and CDR2 is SVGEGT. Time point reported: newly diagnosed GD, antithyroid drugs for less than 3 months. After RNA was extracted from PBMCs, the TCR library was made from it. Researchers made TCR beta libraries by using iRepertoire HTBI primers and running Arm-PCR on CDR3 regions. In the study's own analysis: Samples revealed under 65 TRBV and over twelve TRBJ segments. TCRdb reprocessed the multiplex PCR reads with MiXCR, giving one entry per CDR3 protein. The V and J calls come from TCRdb's annotation, not from the publication. The data contain roughly 500,000 distinct CDR3 sequences, 11% to 15% of them singletons. The data also belong to a second study, concerning T cells in Graves' hyperthyroidism and ophthalmopathy. That source reports: The hyperthyroidism was newly diagnosed and had lasted under 2 months; the patients were aged 18 to 65. HTBI primers drove first-round RT-PCR of the TCR CDR3.

The sequence derives from a woman aged 50 to 65 with Graves disease. Sequenced material: peripheral blood mononuclear cells (PBMCs), taken at new diagnosis, from a patient treated with antithyroid drugs. J is TRBJ2-4 and V is TRBV6-2 or TRBV6-3; D uncertain. CDR3 region: CASRSQRLAKNIQYF. CDR3 bases: TGTGCCAGCAGATCACAGAGACTAGCCAAAAACATTCAGTACTTC.